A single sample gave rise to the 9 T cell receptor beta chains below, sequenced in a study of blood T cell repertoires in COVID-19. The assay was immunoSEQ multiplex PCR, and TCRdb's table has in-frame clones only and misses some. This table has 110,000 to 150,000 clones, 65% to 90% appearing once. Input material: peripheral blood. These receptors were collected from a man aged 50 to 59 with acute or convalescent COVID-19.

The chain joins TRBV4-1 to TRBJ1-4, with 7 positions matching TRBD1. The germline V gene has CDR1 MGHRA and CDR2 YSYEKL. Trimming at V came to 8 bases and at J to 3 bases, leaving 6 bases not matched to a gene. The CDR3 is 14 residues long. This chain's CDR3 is CASRPGQSNEKLFF. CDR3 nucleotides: TGCGCCAGCCGACCGGGACAGTCTAATGAAAAACTGTTTTTT.

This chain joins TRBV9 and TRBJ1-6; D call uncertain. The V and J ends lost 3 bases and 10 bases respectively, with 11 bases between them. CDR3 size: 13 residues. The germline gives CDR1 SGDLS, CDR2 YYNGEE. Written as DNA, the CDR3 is TGTGCCAGCAGCGCCGGCCCAGGATCACCCCTCCACTTT. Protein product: CASSAGPGSPLHF.

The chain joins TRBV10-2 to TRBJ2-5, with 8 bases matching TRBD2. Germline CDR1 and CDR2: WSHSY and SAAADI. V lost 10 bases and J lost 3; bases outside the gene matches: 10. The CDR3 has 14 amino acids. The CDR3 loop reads CATRLATLKETQYF. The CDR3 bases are TGCGCCACCCGACTAGCGACCCTCAAAGAGACCCAGTACTTC.

CDR3 sequence reads: CASSPRGGGAGNEQFF. Written as DNA, the CDR3 is TGTGCCAGCAGCCCGCGGGGCGGGGGCGCTGGCAATGAGCAGTTCTTC. This sequence joins TRBV7-3 and TRBJ2-1, with a weak D call TRBD2 (7 bases). CDR3 length: 16 amino acids. Per germline, CDR1 SGHTA and CDR2 FQGTGA. The V end was cut by 5 bases, the J end by 6 bases, with 20 bases between. Complete variable domain (other parts from reference TRBV7-3 and TRBJ2-1): GAGVSQTPSNKVTEKGKYVELRCDPISGHTALYWYRQSLGQGPEFLIYFQGTGAADDSGLPNDRFFAVRPEGSVSTLKIQRTERGDSAVYLCASSPRGGGAGNEQFFGPGTRLTVL.

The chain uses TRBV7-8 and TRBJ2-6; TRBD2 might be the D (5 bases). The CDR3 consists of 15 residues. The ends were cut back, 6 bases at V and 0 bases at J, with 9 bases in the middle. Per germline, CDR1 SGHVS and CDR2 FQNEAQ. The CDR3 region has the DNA TGTGCCAGCAGGTTCGAGGGCTCTGGGGCCAACGTCCTGACTTTC. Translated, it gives CASRFEGSGANVLTF.

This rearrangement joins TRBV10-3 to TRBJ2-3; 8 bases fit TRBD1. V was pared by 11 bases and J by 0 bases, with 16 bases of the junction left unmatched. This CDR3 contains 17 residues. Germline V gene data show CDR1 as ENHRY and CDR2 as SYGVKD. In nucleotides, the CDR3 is TGTGCCGCCAGGCCCGGACAGGGCGGGGCCAGCACAGATACGCAGTATTTT. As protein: CAARPGQGGASTDTQYF.

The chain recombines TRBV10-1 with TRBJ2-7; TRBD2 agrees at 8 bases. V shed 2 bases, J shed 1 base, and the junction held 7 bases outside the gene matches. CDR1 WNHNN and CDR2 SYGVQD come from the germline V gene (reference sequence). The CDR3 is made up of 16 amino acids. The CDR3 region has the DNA TGCGCCAGCAGTGAGGGAACAGCGGGGGCATCCTACGAGCAGTACTTC. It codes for CASSEGTAGASYEQYF.

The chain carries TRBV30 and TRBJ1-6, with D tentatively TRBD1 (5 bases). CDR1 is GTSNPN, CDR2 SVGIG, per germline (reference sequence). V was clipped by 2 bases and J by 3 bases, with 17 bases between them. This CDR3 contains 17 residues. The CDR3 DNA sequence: TGTGCCTGGAGTAGTAATGGGGGAGGCGTCTATAATTCACCCCTCCACTTT. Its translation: CAWSSNGGGVYNSPLHF.

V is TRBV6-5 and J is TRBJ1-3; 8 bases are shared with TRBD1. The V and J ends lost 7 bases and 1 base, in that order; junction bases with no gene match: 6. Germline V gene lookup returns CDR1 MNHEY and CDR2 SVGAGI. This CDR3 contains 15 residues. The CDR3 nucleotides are TGTGCCAGCATCCGAAACAGGGGGTCTGGAAACACCATATATTTT. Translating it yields CASIRNRGSGNTIYF.